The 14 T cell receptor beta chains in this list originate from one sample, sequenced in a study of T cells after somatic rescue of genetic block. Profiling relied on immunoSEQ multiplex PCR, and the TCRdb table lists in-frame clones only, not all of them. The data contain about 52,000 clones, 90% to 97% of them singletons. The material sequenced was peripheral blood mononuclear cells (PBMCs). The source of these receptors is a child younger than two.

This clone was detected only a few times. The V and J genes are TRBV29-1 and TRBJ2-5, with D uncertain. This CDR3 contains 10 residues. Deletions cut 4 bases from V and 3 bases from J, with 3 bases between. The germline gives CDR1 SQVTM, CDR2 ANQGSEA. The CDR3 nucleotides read TGCAGCGTTGCCGAAGAGACCCAGTACTTC. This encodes CSVAEETQYF.

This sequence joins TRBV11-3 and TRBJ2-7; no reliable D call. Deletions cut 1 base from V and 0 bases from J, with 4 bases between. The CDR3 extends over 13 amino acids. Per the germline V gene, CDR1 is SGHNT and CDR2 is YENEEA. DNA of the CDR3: TGTGCCAGCAGCTTAGGGAGCTCCTACGAGCAGTACTTC. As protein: CASSLGSSYEQYF.

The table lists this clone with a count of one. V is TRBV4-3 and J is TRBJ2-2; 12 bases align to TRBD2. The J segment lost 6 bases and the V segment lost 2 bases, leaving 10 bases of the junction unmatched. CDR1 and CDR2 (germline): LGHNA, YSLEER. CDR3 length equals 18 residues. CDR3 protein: CASSQKTSGSYRAGELFF. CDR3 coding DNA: TGCGCCAGCAGCCAAAAGACTAGCGGGAGTTATAGGGCCGGGGAGCTGTTTTTT.

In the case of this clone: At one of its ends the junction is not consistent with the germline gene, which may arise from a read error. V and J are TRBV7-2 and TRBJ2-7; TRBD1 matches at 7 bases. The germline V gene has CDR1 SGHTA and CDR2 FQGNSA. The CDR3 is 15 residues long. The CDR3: CATSLNGDSSYEQYF. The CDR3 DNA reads TGTGCCACCAGCCTAAACGGGGACAGCTCCTACGAGCAGTACTTC.

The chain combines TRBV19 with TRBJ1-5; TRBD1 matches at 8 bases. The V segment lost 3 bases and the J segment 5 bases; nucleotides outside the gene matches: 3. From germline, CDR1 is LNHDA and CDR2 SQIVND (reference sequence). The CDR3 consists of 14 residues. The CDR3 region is CASSIRTGHQPQHF. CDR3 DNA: TGTGCCAGTAGTATCCGGACAGGGCATCAGCCCCAGCATTTT.

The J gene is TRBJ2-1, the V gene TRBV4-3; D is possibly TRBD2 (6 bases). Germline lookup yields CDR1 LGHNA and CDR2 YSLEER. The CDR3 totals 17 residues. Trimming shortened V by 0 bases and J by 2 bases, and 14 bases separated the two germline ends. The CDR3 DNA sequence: TGCGCCAGCAGCCAAGAACTCCACGGGAGACCCTACAATGAGCAGTTCTTC. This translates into CASSQELHGRPYNEQFF.

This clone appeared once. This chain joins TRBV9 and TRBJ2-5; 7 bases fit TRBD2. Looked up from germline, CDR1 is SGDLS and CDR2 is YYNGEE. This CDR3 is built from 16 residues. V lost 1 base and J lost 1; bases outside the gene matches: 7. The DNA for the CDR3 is TGTGCCAGCAGCGTAAATGCGAGGGAGGGCCAAGAGACCCAGTACTTC. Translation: CASSVNAREGQETQYF.

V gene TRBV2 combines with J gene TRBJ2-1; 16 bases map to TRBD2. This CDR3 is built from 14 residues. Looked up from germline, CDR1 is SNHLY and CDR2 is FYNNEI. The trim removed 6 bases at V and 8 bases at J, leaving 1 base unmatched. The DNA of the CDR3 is TGTGCCAGCAGGGGACTAGCGGGAGGGGATGAGCAGTTCTTC. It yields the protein CASRGLAGGDEQFF.

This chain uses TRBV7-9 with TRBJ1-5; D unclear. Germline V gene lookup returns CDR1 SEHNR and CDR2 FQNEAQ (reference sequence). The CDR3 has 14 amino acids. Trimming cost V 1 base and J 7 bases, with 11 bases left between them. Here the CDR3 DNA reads TGTGCCAGCAGCTTAGTCGGGGTGGGCCAGCCCCAGCATTTT. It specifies CASSLVGVGQPQHF.

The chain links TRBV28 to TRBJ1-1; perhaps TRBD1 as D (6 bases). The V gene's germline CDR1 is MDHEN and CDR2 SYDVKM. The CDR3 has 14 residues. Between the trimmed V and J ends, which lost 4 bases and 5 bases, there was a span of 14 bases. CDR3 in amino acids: CASSSKPGTTEAFF. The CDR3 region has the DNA TGTGCCAGCAGTTCCAAACCCGGGACAACTGAAGCTTTCTTT.

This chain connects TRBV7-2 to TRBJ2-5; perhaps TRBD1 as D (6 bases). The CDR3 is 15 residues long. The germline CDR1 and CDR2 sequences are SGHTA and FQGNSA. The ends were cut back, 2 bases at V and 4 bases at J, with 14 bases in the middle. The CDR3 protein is CASSLSGSGAETQYF. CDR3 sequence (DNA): TGTGCCAGCAGCTTATCAGGGTCAGGGGCAGAGACCCAGTACTTC.

The CDR3 bases are TGCAGCGTTCATCGGAGAACCAAGGACACTGAAGCTTTCTTT. Translating gives CSVHRRTKDTEAFF. The rearrangement links TRBV29-1 to TRBJ1-1; D remains unclear. The CDR3 runs 14 residues. Germline V gives CDR1 SQVTM, CDR2 ANQGSEA. V lost 5 bases, J lost 3 bases, and 16 bases lay in between.

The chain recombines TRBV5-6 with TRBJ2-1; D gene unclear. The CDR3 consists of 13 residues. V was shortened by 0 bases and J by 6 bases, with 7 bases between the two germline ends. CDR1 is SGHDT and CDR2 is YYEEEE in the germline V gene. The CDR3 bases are TGTGCCAGCAGCTTGGTCGAGCGCAATGAGCAGTTCTTC. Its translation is CASSLVERNEQFF.

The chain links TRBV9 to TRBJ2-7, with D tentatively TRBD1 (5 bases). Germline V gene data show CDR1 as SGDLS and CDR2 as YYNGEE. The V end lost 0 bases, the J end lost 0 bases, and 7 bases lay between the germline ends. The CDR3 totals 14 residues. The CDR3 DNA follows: TGTGCCAGCAGCGTAGCCGACAGCTCCTACGAGCAGTACTTC. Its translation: CASSVADSSYEQYF.